The 9 T cell receptor beta chains below come from one sample, sequenced in a study of technical replicates of blood from several donors. The table came from immunoSEQ multiplex PCR; TCRdb's copy has only in-frame clones and leaves some out. The sample contains 65,000 to 85,000 clones, around 96% of which appear only once. The source material was T cells isolated from PBMCs. Every receptor here comes from a human donor in good health.

This rearrangement joins TRBV27 to TRBJ2-7, with unresolved D. The CDR3 totals 15 residues. Deletions cut 0 bases from V and 0 bases from J, with 9 bases between. Germline values: CDR1 MNHEY, CDR2 SMNVEV (reference sequence). CDR3 nucleotide sequence: TGTGCCAGCAGTTTATCCCCTCTTAGCTCCTACGAGCAGTACTTC. The encoded protein is CASSLSPLSSYEQYF.

This clone has a single count. This sequence joins TRBV7-3 and TRBJ1-1; no reliable D call. The CDR3 runs 13 residues. V lost 2 bases and J lost 6, with 10 bases in between. Looked up from germline, CDR1 is SGHTA and CDR2 is FQGTGA. CDR3 amino acids: CASSLVEGSEAFF. The CDR3 DNA follows: TGTGCCAGCAGCTTAGTTGAGGGTTCTGAAGCTTTCTTT. Filled out from reference TRBV7-3 and TRBJ1-1, the complete variable domain reads GAGVSQTPSNKVTEKGKYVELRCDPISGHTALYWYRQSLGQGPEFLIYFQGTGAADDSGLPNDRFFAVRPEGSVSTLKIQRTERGDSAVYLCASSLVEGSEAFFGQGTRLTVV.

J is TRBJ2-3 and V is TRBV11-1; the D is unclear. The germline V gene has CDR1 SGHAT and CDR2 FQDESV (reference sequence). Trimming took off 2 bases at V and 6 bases at J, with 6 bases between the two ends. This CDR3 region has 12 residues. DNA for the CDR3: TGTGCCAGCAGCTTATACGCGGATACGCAGTATTTT. Encoded protein: CASSLYADTQYF.

The chain uses TRBV27 and TRBJ2-7; TRBD2 matches at 11 bases. The CDR3 has 14 residues. Germline V gene sequence: CDR1 MNHEY, CDR2 SMNVEV (reference sequence). Unmatched junction bases numbered 3, after V lost 6 bases and J lost 2 bases. In nucleotides, the CDR3 is TGTGCCAGCAGCCCGGGACTAGCGGCCTACGAGCAGTACTTC. Translating gives CASSPGLAAYEQYF.

The gene calls are TRBV4-1 and TRBJ2-3, with 8 nucleotides matching TRBD2. The CDR3 contains 16 residues. The V gene end was trimmed by 3 bases and the J gene end by 1 base; junction bases not matched to a gene: 6. Germline V gives CDR1 MGHRA, CDR2 YSYEKL. CDR3 sequence: CASSQGAGGGTDTQYF. CDR3 sequence (DNA): TGCGCCAGCAGCCAGGGGGCGGGAGGAGGCACAGATACGCAGTATTTT.

This chain connects TRBV7-7 to TRBJ2-2; TRBD2 aligns across 10 bases. CDR3 length: 16 amino acids. Trimming removed 5 bases from V and 4 bases from J; junction bases left unmatched: 7. The germline CDR1 and CDR2 sequences are SSHAT and FNYEAQ (reference sequence). The CDR3 region is CASSATSGEVTGELFF. The CDR3 coding sequence is TGTGCCAGCAGCGCAACTAGCGGGGAGGTCACCGGGGAGCTGTTTTTT.

This clone appeared a single time. V gene TRBV5-1 combines with J gene TRBJ2-1; no clear D. This CDR3 has 12 residues. Germline CDR1 is SGHRS and CDR2 is YFSETQ. V shed 3 bases and J shed 8 bases, with 9 bases lying between them. The CDR3 region is CASSYSSDEQFF. In nucleotides, the CDR3 is TGCGCCAGCAGCTATTCAAGCGATGAGCAGTTCTTC.

Comments on this clone: At one boundary the junction diverges from the germline segment, which might be a read error. The V call is TRBV7-7, the J call TRBJ2-5; 7 nucleotides line up with TRBD2. From germline, CDR1 is SSHAT and CDR2 FNYEAQ (reference sequence). The CDR3 has 14 amino acids. The CDR3 DNA reads TGTGCTAGCAGCAGGAGCGGGATTAGAGAGACCCAGTACTTC. This translates into CASSRSGIRETQYF.

The chain carries TRBV29-1 and TRBJ2-1; tentative D call: TRBD1 (6 bases). Germline loops: CDR1 SQVTM, CDR2 ANQGSEA. This CDR3 spans 15 amino acids. V dropped 3 bases and J dropped 2 bases, with 14 bases sitting between them. The CDR3 reads CSVDSSGATYNEQFF. CDR3 DNA sequence: TGCAGCGTTGATTCATCAGGGGCCACCTACAATGAGCAGTTCTTC.